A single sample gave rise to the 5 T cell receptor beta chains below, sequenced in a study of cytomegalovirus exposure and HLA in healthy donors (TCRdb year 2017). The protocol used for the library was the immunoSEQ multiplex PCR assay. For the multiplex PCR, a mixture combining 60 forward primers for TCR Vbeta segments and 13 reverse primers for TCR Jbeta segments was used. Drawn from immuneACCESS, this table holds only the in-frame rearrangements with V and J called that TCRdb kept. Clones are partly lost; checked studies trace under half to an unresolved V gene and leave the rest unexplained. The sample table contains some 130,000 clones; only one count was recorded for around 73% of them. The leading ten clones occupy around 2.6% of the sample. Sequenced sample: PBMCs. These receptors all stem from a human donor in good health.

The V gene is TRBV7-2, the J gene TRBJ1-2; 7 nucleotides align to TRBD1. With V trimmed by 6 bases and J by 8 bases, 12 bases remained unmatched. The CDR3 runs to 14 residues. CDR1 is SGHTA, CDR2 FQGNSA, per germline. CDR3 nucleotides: TGTGCCAGCAGTTACGATACAGGGGTAACCGGCTACACCTTC. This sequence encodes CASSYDTGVTGYTF.

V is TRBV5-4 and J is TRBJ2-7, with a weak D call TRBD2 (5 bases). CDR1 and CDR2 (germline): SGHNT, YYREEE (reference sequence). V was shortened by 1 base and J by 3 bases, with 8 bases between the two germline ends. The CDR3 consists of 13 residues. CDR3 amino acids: CASSLKGGYEQYF. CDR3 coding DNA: TGTGCCAGCAGCTTGAAAGGAGGCTACGAGCAGTACTTC. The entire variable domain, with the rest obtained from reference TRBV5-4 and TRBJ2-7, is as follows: ETGVTQSPTHLIKTRGQQVTLRCSSQSGHNTVSWYQQALGQGPQFIFQYYREEENGRGNFPPRFSGLQFPNYSSELNVNALELDDSALYLCASSLKGGYEQYFGPGTRLTVT.

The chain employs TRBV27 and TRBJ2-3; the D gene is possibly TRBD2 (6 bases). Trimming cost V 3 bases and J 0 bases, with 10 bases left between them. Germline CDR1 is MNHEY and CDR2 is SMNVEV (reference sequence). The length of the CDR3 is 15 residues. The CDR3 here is CASSFGGASTDTQYF. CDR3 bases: TGTGCCAGCAGTTTTGGCGGGGCTAGCACAGATACGCAGTATTTT.

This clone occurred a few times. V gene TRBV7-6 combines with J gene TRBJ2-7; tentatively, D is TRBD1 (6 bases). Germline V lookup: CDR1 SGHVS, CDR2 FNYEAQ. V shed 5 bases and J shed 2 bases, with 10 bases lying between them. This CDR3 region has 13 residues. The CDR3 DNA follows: TGTGCCAGCAGCCAACAGGGAACCTACGAGCAGTACTTC. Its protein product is CASSQQGTYEQYF. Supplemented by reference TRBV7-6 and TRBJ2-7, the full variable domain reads GAGVSQSPRYKVTKRGQDVALRCDPISGHVSLYWYRQALGQGPEFLTYFNYEAQQDKSGLPNDRFSAERPEGSISTLTIQRTEQRDSAMYRCASSQQGTYEQYFGPGTRLTVT.

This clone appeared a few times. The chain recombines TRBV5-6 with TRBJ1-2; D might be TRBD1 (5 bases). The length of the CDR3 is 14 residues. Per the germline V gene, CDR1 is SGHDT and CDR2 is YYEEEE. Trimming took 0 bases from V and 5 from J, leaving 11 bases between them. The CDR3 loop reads CASSLGGVPYGYTF. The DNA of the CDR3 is TGTGCCAGCAGCTTGGGGGGCGTACCTTATGGCTACACCTTC.